The source of this T cell receptor beta chain is a study of T cell repertoires in cytomegalovirus infection. Ten or more counts support this clonotype. TCRdb called the reads again in MiXCR, with one record for every CDR3 protein. The sample lists around 740,000 distinct CDR3 sequences; about a third were seen once. Sequencing used PBMCs. The clonotype comes from a human donor in good health (CMV status not recorded). Some clones in this sample may be carry-over from other donors' samples.

In DNA form, the CDR3 reads TGTGCCAGCAAAGGAATGCCAGCCCCCTACGAGCAGTACTTC. Translated, it gives CASKGMPAPYEQYF. This chain uses TRBV28 with TRBJ2-7; D remains ambiguous. V lost 7 bases to trimming and J lost 2 bases, with 15 bases between them. The germline V gene encodes CDR1 MDHEN and CDR2 SYDVKM. This CDR3 contains 14 residues.